These 21 T cell receptor beta chains share one sample of origin, sequenced in a study of blood T cell repertoires in COVID-19. The method was immunoSEQ multiplex PCR; TCRdb's version includes in-frame clones alone and lacks a portion of them. The repertoire holds about 410,000 clones, with less than 95% as singletons. The sequenced sample was PBMCs or T cells enriched from blood (not recorded which). Receptors were obtained from a man between 18 and 35 years old who had recovered from COVID-19.

The chain links TRBV7-9 to TRBJ1-1; perhaps TRBD1 as D (6 bases). The CDR3 contains 15 residues. CDR1 and CDR2 (germline): SEHNR, FQNEAQ (reference sequence). The V gene lost 5 bases and the J gene lost 3 bases, with 16 bases spanning the gap. The CDR3 here is CASSANRAADTEAFF. The CDR3 coding sequence is TGTGCCAGCAGCGCCAACAGGGCGGCGGACACTGAAGCTTTCTTT.

V usage is TRBV14 and J usage is TRBJ2-5; a possible D gene is TRBD1 (5 bases). The CDR3 is 16 residues long. CDR1 is SGHDN and CDR2 is FVKESK in the germline V gene. Between the trimmed V and J ends, which lost 0 bases and 5 bases, there was a span of 16 bases. CDR3 sequence (DNA): TGTGCCAGCAGCCAAGACGGCGGAACCCCAGGGGAGACCCAGTACTTC. This encodes CASSQDGGTPGETQYF. Based on the CDR3 plus reference TRBV14 and TRBJ2-5, the full variable domain is EAGVTQFPSHSVIEKGQTVTLRCDPISGHDNLYWYRRVMGKEIKFLLHFVKESKQDESGMPNNRFLAERTGGTYSTLKVQPAELEDSGVYFCASSQDGGTPGETQYFGPGTRLLVL.

The chain carries TRBV7-9 and TRBJ2-1; D unresolved. The V gene's germline CDR1 is SEHNR and CDR2 FQNEAQ (reference sequence). The CDR3 is 15 residues long. Trimming took 1 base from V and 5 from J, leaving 12 bases between them. The CDR3 coding sequence is TGTGCCAGCAGCTTAGGGGCCAAAACCCACAATGAGCAGTTCTTC. Translated: CASSLGAKTHNEQFF.

The chain uses TRBV30 and TRBJ1-1, with 8 positions matching TRBD1. The CDR3 length is 14 residues. Germline V gene data show CDR1 as GTSNPN and CDR2 as SVGIG (reference sequence). Trimming took 5 bases from V and 1 from J; bases not matched to a gene: 6. The CDR3 reads CAWAPGTGNTEAFF. Here the CDR3 DNA reads TGTGCCTGGGCCCCCGGGACAGGGAACACTGAAGCTTTCTTT.

The J gene is TRBJ1-1, the V gene TRBV4-1; D gene uncertain. The CDR3 runs 14 residues. The V gene's germline CDR1 is MGHRA and CDR2 YSYEKL. V was clipped by 4 bases and J by 6 bases, with 15 bases between them. In nucleotides, the CDR3 is TGCGCCAGCAGCCCCCTCTTCAAACAGCCTGAAGCTTTCTTT. It specifies CASSPLFKQPEAFF.

The gene calls are TRBV5-1 and TRBJ2-7; 8 nucleotides agree with TRBD1. Germline V CDR1 and CDR2: SGHRS, YFSETQ. The CDR3 covers 17 residues. The J segment lost 2 bases and the V segment lost 2 bases, leaving 12 bases of the junction unmatched. CDR3 in amino acids: CASSFYDRTGITYEQYF. CDR3 bases: TGCGCCAGCAGCTTCTACGATAGGACAGGGATTACCTACGAGCAGTACTTC.

This clone turned up a few times. The rearrangement links TRBV2 to TRBJ1-4; TRBD1 agrees at 8 bases. The CDR3 covers 12 residues. Germline lookup yields CDR1 SNHLY and CDR2 FYNNEI. V trimming: 6 bases; J trimming: 10 bases; junction bases outside the gene matches: 4. The CDR3 sequence: CASSGTGGKLFF. CDR3 DNA sequence: TGTGCCAGCAGCGGCACAGGGGGAAAACTGTTTTTT.

The chain carries TRBV3-1 (or the pseudogene TRBV3-2) and TRBJ2-7; 8 positions match TRBD2. The CDR3 runs 15 residues. In germline, CDR1 is LGHDT, CDR2 YNNKEL (reference sequence). The V segment lost 1 base and the J segment 3 bases; nucleotides outside the gene matches: 5. The CDR3 protein is CASSQGATSGYEQYF. CDR3 DNA: TGTGCCAGCAGCCAAGGGGCCACTAGCGGCTACGAGCAGTACTTC.

The chain links TRBV10-3 to TRBJ2-2; the match to TRBD1 covers 7 bases. V lost 0 bases to trimming and J lost 3 bases; unmatched junction nucleotides: 7. Germline assignment: CDR1 ENHRY and CDR2 SYGVKD. The CDR3 totals 17 residues. The DNA for the CDR3 is TGTGCCATCAGTGAGTCGAGACAGGGCGTCGACACCGGGGAGCTGTTTTTT. Its translation: CAISESRQGVDTGELFF.

For this clone: This CDR3 is also generated by other DNA sequences in the sample. The chain links TRBV9 to TRBJ1-1, with 7 nucleotides matching TRBD1. CDR3 length: 13 amino acids. The V segment lost 3 bases and the J segment 5 bases; nucleotides outside the gene matches: 4. Germline V gene lookup returns CDR1 SGDLS and CDR2 YYNGEE. As DNA, the CDR3 is TGTGCCAGCAGCGCACAGGGGAATACTGAAGCTTTCTTT. This translates into CASSAQGNTEAFF.

This rearrangement joins TRBV5-4 to TRBJ1-2; 11 nucleotides agree with TRBD1. V trimming: 2 bases; J trimming: 8 bases; junction bases outside the gene matches: 2. This CDR3 spans 13 amino acids. Germline V gives CDR1 SGHNT, CDR2 YYREEE (reference sequence). The CDR3 reads CASSFGQGAGYTF. The CDR3 DNA is TGTGCCAGCAGCTTCGGACAGGGGGCAGGCTACACCTTC.

This chain links TRBV28 with TRBJ2-4; TRBD1 matches 9 bases. Germline CDR1 is MDHEN and CDR2 is SYDVKM. With V trimmed by 5 bases and J by 12 bases, 5 bases remained unmatched. This CDR3 is built from 12 residues. CDR3 amino acids: CASSLDRGGQYF. CDR3 DNA sequence: TGTGCCAGCAGTCTGGACAGGGGCGGTCAGTACTTC.

The chain couples TRBV7-8 to TRBJ1-5; D ambiguous. Trimming stripped 1 base from V and 5 bases from J, with 6 bases between. CDR1 is SGHVS, CDR2 FQNEAQ, per germline. The CDR3 has 13 residues. The CDR3 reads CASSLGRDQPQHF. CDR3 bases: TGTGCCAGCAGCTTAGGGCGGGATCAGCCCCAGCATTTT.

V is TRBV7-9 and J is TRBJ2-3; tentative D call: TRBD1 (6 bases). The CDR3 spans 14 residues. Looked up from germline, CDR1 is SEHNR and CDR2 is FQNEAQ (reference sequence). The V end lost 4 bases, the J end lost 3 bases, and 11 bases lay between the germline ends. CDR3 in DNA: TGTGCCAGCAGCTCACAGGGCTGGACAGATACGCAGTATTTT. It codes for CASSSQGWTDTQYF.

Here the CDR3 DNA reads TGTGCCAGCAGCGAACGGACGGGGGCACCCCTCCACTTT. The encoded protein is CASSERTGAPLHF. The gene calls are TRBV7-9 and TRBJ1-6; tentative D call: TRBD1 (5 bases). Trimming shortened V by 5 bases and J by 11 bases, and 13 bases separated the two germline ends. The CDR3 is made up of 13 amino acids. Germline CDR1 and CDR2: SEHNR and FQNEAQ (reference sequence).

The J gene is TRBJ1-1, the V gene TRBV5-6; D gene unclear. V shed 4 bases and J shed 3 bases, with 7 bases lying between them. The CDR3 sequence is 12 residues long. Germline V gives CDR1 SGHDT, CDR2 YYEEEE. CDR3 region: CASSLTHTEAFF. The CDR3 nucleotides read TGTGCCAGCAGCCTGACACACACTGAAGCTTTCTTT.

On this clone: This sample also contains other DNA sequences that code for the same CDR3. The chain uses TRBV19 and TRBJ1-1; D not resolved. There are 13 residues in the CDR3. V shed 1 base and J shed 4 bases, with 7 bases lying between them. Germline lookup yields CDR1 LNHDA and CDR2 SQIVND (reference sequence). As DNA, the CDR3 is TGTGCCAGTAGTATAGGGAGAGCCACTGAAGCTTTCTTT. Translating it yields CASSIGRATEAFF. The full variable domain, in which reference TRBV19 and TRBJ1-1 provide the parts outside the CDR3, is DGGITQSPKYLFRKEGQNVTLSCEQNLNHDAMYWYRQDPGQGLRLIYYSQIVNDFQKGDIAEGYSVSREKKESFPLTVTSAQKNPTAFYLCASSIGRATEAFFGQGTRLTVV.

This clone appeared once. The V and J genes are TRBV13 and TRBJ2-7; TRBD2 aligns across 11 bases. V lost 5 bases and J lost 0; bases outside the gene matches: 15. This CDR3 is 19 amino acids long. CDR1 is PRHDT, CDR2 FYEKMQ, per germline (reference sequence). CDR3 sequence reads: CASSPIGQWTSGFSYEQYF. The CDR3 region has the DNA TGTGCCAGCAGCCCTATCGGACAATGGACTAGCGGGTTCTCCTACGAGCAGTACTTC.

V is TRBV5-1 and J is TRBJ1-1; D might be TRBD1 (5 bases). V was trimmed by 5 bases and J by 5 bases, leaving 19 bases between them. Germline lookup yields CDR1 SGHRS and CDR2 YFSETQ. CDR3 length: 15 amino acids. CDR3 in amino acids: CASRDGGAGTTEAFF. CDR3 coding DNA: TGCGCCAGCAGAGATGGGGGAGCGGGAACGACTGAAGCTTTCTTT.

The chain has TRBV14 and TRBJ2-7, with a tentative D call TRBD1 (6 bases). CDR3 length equals 14 residues. V dropped 6 bases and J dropped 1 base, with 13 bases sitting between them. The germline V gene has CDR1 SGHDN and CDR2 FVKESK. In DNA form, the CDR3 reads TGTGCCAGCAGTTGGACAGACACTTCCTACGAGCAGTACTTC. Its protein product is CASSWTDTSYEQYF.

The chain employs TRBV5-6 and TRBJ2-7, with D tentatively TRBD1 (6 bases). The length of the CDR3 is 14 residues. V lost 4 bases and J 2 bases, leaving 13 bases between the germline ends. Germline assignment: CDR1 SGHDT and CDR2 YYEEEE. This CDR3 reads CASSTRQVPYEQYF. The CDR3 DNA is TGTGCCAGCAGCACCAGACAGGTTCCCTACGAGCAGTACTTC.